These 23 T cell receptor beta chains were all obtained from the same sample, sequenced in a study of blood T cell repertoires in COVID-19. Profiled with immunoSEQ multiplex PCR; TCRdb holds only in-frame clones, not every one. This sample has almost 70,000 clones; 80% to 90% occur once, and the top ten carry around 4.9%. Sequences were obtained from peripheral blood. The origin of the receptors is a woman aged 50 to 60 with active COVID-19.

This clone was picked up one time. The V and J genes are TRBV9 and TRBJ2-5, with TRBD2 as a possible D gene (6 bases). Trimming left V 3 bases short and J 5 bases short, with 11 bases between. The germline gives CDR1 SGDLS, CDR2 YYNGEE. The CDR3 contains 13 residues. The CDR3 here is CASSGGTWETQYF. Here the CDR3 DNA reads TGTGCCAGCAGCGGCGGGACCTGGGAGACCCAGTACTTC. Variable domain in full (rest from reference TRBV9 and TRBJ2-5): DSGVTQTPKHLITATGQRVTLRCSPRSGDLSVYWYQQSLDQGLQFLIQYYNGEERAKGNILERFSAQQFPDLHSELNLSSLELGDSALYFCASSGGTWETQYFGPGTRLLVL.

This clone was counted a single time. The chain combines TRBV5-1 with TRBJ2-7; D is perhaps TRBD1 (5 bases). There are 12 residues in the CDR3. The germline gives CDR1 SGHRS, CDR2 YFSETQ. With 4 bases removed from V and 8 bases from J, the gap between germline ends came to 13 bases. The CDR3 bases are TGCGCCAGCAGCCTGGACACCTCGAAGCAGTACTTC. The encoded protein is CASSLDTSKQYF.

This chain links TRBV9 with TRBJ1-3; weak D call: TRBD1 (5 bases). The CDR3 extends over 13 amino acids. V lost 6 bases to trimming and J lost 4 bases, with 11 bases between them. Germline CDR1 SGDLS, CDR2 YYNGEE. The CDR3 bases are TGTGCCAGCATGGGGGGAGTCGGAAACACCATATATTTT. It translates to CASMGGVGNTIYF.

The CDR3 is CAWSGQGVLEQYF. The CDR3, as DNA: TGTGCCTGGAGCGGACAGGGGGTCCTCGAGCAGTACTTC. The rearrangement joins TRBV30 to TRBJ2-7, with 10 bases lining up with TRBD1. This CDR3 comprises 13 residues. Trimming removed 3 bases from V and 6 bases from J; junction bases left unmatched: 5. CDR1 is GTSNPN and CDR2 is SVGIG in the germline V gene (reference sequence).

The chain uses TRBV24-1 and TRBJ2-2, with D possibly being TRBD2 (6 bases). The germline V gene encodes CDR1 KGHDR and CDR2 SFDVKD. CDR3 length: 17 residues. Trimming removed 3 bases at V and 0 bases at J, with 13 bases between. CDR3 amino acids: CATSDQHSGANTGELFF. The CDR3 coding sequence is TGTGCCACCAGTGATCAGCATAGCGGTGCGAACACCGGGGAGCTGTTTTTT.

The V call is TRBV5-6, the J call TRBJ2-3; D is ambiguous. The CDR3 is 13 residues long. The germline V gene encodes CDR1 SGHDT and CDR2 YYEEEE. Trimming took off 1 base at V and 8 bases at J, with 11 bases between the two ends. The CDR3 is CASSLSGSATQYF. The CDR3 bases are TGTGCCAGCAGCTTGTCCGGTTCCGCTACGCAGTATTTT.

The chain couples TRBV5-1 to TRBJ2-1; D is perhaps TRBD1 (5 bases). Germline CDR1 reads SGHRS; CDR2 reads YFSETQ. This CDR3 spans 15 amino acids. The V and J ends lost 4 bases and 4 bases respectively, with 15 bases between them. The CDR3 nucleotides are TGCGCCAGCAGCGTGGTCGCAGACAGTTACAATGAGCAGTTCTTC. It codes for CASSVVADSYNEQFF.

V and J are TRBV7-6 and TRBJ2-2, with 11 bases that match TRBD2. This CDR3 is built from 16 residues. CDR1 is SGHVS and CDR2 is FNYEAQ in the germline V gene. V trimming: 4 bases; J trimming: 1 base; junction bases outside the gene matches: 2. The chain's CDR3 is CASSSGTSGNTGELFF. CDR3 DNA: TGTGCCAGCAGCTCCGGGACTAGCGGGAACACCGGGGAGCTGTTTTTT.

The rearrangement links TRBV4-2 to TRBJ1-2; 8 bases align to TRBD1. The germline V gene encodes CDR1 LGHNA and CDR2 YNFKEQ. This CDR3 region has 14 residues. Trimming removed 1 base from V and 5 bases from J; junction bases left unmatched: 3. This CDR3 is CASSQVDREYGYTF. DNA for the CDR3: TGTGCCAGCAGCCAAGTGGACAGGGAATATGGCTACACCTTC.

The rearrangement links TRBV21-1 to TRBJ2-7; the table's TRBD2 call for D was not verified on the DNA. TRBV21-1 is described as a pseudogene. The CDR3 has 13 amino acids. CDR3 sequence reads: CASRHAGSYEQYF. The CDR3 DNA sequence: TGTGCCAGCCGACATGCGGGGTCCTACGAGCAGTACTTC.

The chain combines TRBV2 with TRBJ2-7; tentatively, D is TRBD1 (5 bases). V lost 4 bases and J 3 bases, leaving 10 bases between the germline ends. The CDR3 length is 13 residues. The germline gives CDR1 SNHLY, CDR2 FYNNEI. The CDR3 region is CASSAGQFYEQYF. As DNA, the CDR3 is TGTGCCAGCAGTGCAGGACAATTCTACGAGCAGTACTTC.

This CDR3 is CASSHYRGLETDTQYF. CDR3 DNA: TGCGCCAGCAGCCACTACAGGGGGCTTGAGACAGATACGCAGTATTTT. This rearrangement joins TRBV4-1 to TRBJ2-3; 9 nucleotides align to TRBD1. Germline trimming cut 3 bases from V and 3 bases from J; bases unmatched to any gene: 7. Germline V gene sequence: CDR1 MGHRA, CDR2 YSYEKL. This CDR3 has 16 amino acids.

The chain recombines TRBV14 with TRBJ2-5; perhaps TRBD2 as D (5 bases). CDR1 and CDR2 from the germline V gene are SGHDN and FVKESK. Trimming took 1 base from V and 3 from J, leaving 15 bases between them. The length of the CDR3 is 16 residues. CDR3 bases: TGTGCCAGCAGCCAAGGGCGGGTCGACCTGAAAGAGACCCAGTACTTC. It is translated as CASSQGRVDLKETQYF.

The V and J genes are TRBV9 and TRBJ2-1, with 7 bases that match TRBD2. The trim removed 0 bases at V and 9 bases at J, leaving 9 bases unmatched. This CDR3 is 15 amino acids long. Germline values: CDR1 SGDLS, CDR2 YYNGEE. CDR3 in amino acids: CASSVVEVGGSEQFF. The CDR3 nucleotides read TGTGCCAGCAGCGTAGTAGAAGTCGGGGGGTCTGAGCAGTTCTTC. The full variable domain, rest sourced from reference TRBV9 and TRBJ2-1, is DSGVTQTPKHLITATGQRVTLRCSPRSGDLSVYWYQQSLDQGLQFLIQYYNGEERAKGNILERFSAQQFPDLHSELNLSSLELGDSALYFCASSVVEVGGSEQFFGPGTRLTVL.

The CDR3 DNA is TGTGCCAGCGGGCCGGGAGGCTATGGCTACACCTTC. Its translation: CASGPGGYGYTF. This chain joins TRBV7-8 and TRBJ1-2; D is unresolved. V lost 8 bases, J lost 4 bases, and 11 bases lay in between. The CDR3 runs 12 residues. Per germline, CDR1 SGHVS and CDR2 FQNEAQ.

The chain combines TRBV2 with TRBJ1-1; D uncertain. The V gene lost 4 bases and the J gene lost 1 base, with 19 bases spanning the gap. The CDR3 has 17 residues. Germline values: CDR1 SNHLY, CDR2 FYNNEI. CDR3 nucleotides: TGTGCCAGCAGTGCCTCCTCTTGGGCCAGGCCGAACACTGAAGCTTTCTTT. Translated: CASSASSWARPNTEAFF.

The CDR3, as DNA: TGTGCCAGCAGCTTAGGGGCGGGGCGGGTCAATGAGCAGTTCTTC. Residues: CASSLGAGRVNEQFF. V gene TRBV11-2 combines with J gene TRBJ2-1, with D possibly matching TRBD2 (6 bases). Between the trimmed V and J ends, which lost 1 base and 6 bases, there was a span of 13 bases. Per the germline V gene, CDR1 is SGHAT and CDR2 is FQNNGV. The CDR3 covers 15 residues.

This chain connects TRBV29-1 to TRBJ2-1; weak D call: TRBD2 (6 bases). Germline CDR1 is SQVTM and CDR2 is ANQGSEA. The CDR3 sequence is 15 residues long. With 4 bases removed from V and 0 bases from J, the gap between germline ends came to 13 bases. The CDR3 sequence is CSVGPGLHSYNEQFF. The CDR3 DNA reads as TGCAGCGTTGGTCCGGGACTCCACTCCTACAATGAGCAGTTCTTC.

J is TRBJ2-7 and V is TRBV28; tentatively, D is TRBD2 (5 bases). There are 16 residues in the CDR3. The V end lost 3 bases, the J end lost 0 bases, and 15 bases lay between the germline ends. The germline CDR1 and CDR2 sequences are MDHEN and SYDVKM. This chain's CDR3 is CASSFTSSGVSYEQYF. CDR3 DNA: TGTGCCAGCAGTTTCACTTCCTCCGGGGTCTCCTACGAGCAGTACTTC.

The chain has TRBV14 and TRBJ2-7; D is uncertain. The CDR3 loop spans 17 amino acids. Germline values: CDR1 SGHDN, CDR2 FVKESK. V lost 2 bases to trimming and J lost 0 bases, with 17 bases between them. DNA of the CDR3: TGTGCCAGCAGCCAACAAGAGAGGCCGGAGAGCTCCTACGAGCAGTACTTC. Amino acid sequence: CASSQQERPESSYEQYF. The full variable domain, its missing parts supplied by reference TRBV14 and TRBJ2-7, is EAGVTQFPSHSVIEKGQTVTLRCDPISGHDNLYWYRRVMGKEIKFLLHFVKESKQDESGMPNNRFLAERTGGTYSTLKVQPAELEDSGVYFCASSQQERPESSYEQYFGPGTRLTVT.

J is TRBJ1-1 and V is TRBV5-1; no clear D gene. Germline V gives CDR1 SGHRS, CDR2 YFSETQ. Trimming left V 4 bases short and J 5 bases short, with 12 bases between. The CDR3 is made up of 13 amino acids. CDR3 residues: CASSVEMWTEAFF. The CDR3 DNA sequence: TGCGCCAGCAGCGTCGAGATGTGGACTGAAGCTTTCTTT.

The chain is built from TRBV11-1 and TRBJ2-5; 13 nucleotides line up with TRBD2. Trimming took 8 bases from V and 5 from J; bases not matched to a gene: 5. The germline CDR1 and CDR2 sequences are SGHAT and FQDESV (reference sequence). CDR3 length equals 14 residues. CDR3 region: CASGGLAGVETQYF. The CDR3 nucleotides are TGTGCCAGCGGAGGACTAGCGGGAGTTGAGACCCAGTACTTC. Drawing the rest from reference TRBV11-1 and TRBJ2-5, the complete variable domain is EAEVAQSPRYKITEKSQAVAFWCDPISGHATLYWYRQILGQGPELLVQFQDESVVDDSQLPKDRFSAERLKGVDSTLKIQPAELGDSAMYLCASGGLAGVETQYFGPGTRLLVL.

V gene TRBV5-5 combines with J gene TRBJ2-6; the D gene is possibly TRBD1 (5 bases). The CDR3 length is 19 residues. Germline values: CDR1 SGHKS, CDR2 YYEKEE (reference sequence). V was trimmed by 4 bases and J by 1 base, leaving 21 bases between them. The chain's CDR3 is CASSPGQGNYISGANVLTF. CDR3 DNA: TGTGCCAGCAGCCCAGGTCAGGGTAATTATATTTCTGGGGCCAACGTCCTGACTTTC.